The TCR beta chain under discussion was sequenced for a study of beta chain features in type 1 diabetes. Since all of the isolated RNA was reverse transcribed, expressed TCRB transcripts were what got sequenced. Sequenced naive, central memory and regulatory T cell samples produced an average of roughly 3.9 million reads. The protocol was immunoSEQ multiplex PCR, while the TCRdb copy is restricted to in-frame clones and leaves out a portion. The data contain about 160,000 clones, approximately 8% of them singletons. Trimming took 0 bases from V and 5 from J, leaving 15 bases between them. CDR3 length: 15 residues. Germline V lookup: CDR1 GTSNPN, CDR2 SVGIG (reference sequence). On this clone itself: Its antigen remains unknown.

General study results and limits: Significant though moderate, a shortening of TCRB CDR3s appeared in all four CD4+ subsets of Type 1 diabetes patients.

The sample consisted of central memory CD4+ T cells from blood. This chain joins TRBV30 and TRBJ2-3; weak D call: TRBD2 (7 bases). The TCR sequence derives from a man in his late teens or twenties with type 1 diabetes. CDR3 protein: CAWSVGGGRVDTQYF. CDR3 bases: TGTGCCTGGAGTGTGGGGGGGGGCCGGGTAGATACGCAGTATTTT.